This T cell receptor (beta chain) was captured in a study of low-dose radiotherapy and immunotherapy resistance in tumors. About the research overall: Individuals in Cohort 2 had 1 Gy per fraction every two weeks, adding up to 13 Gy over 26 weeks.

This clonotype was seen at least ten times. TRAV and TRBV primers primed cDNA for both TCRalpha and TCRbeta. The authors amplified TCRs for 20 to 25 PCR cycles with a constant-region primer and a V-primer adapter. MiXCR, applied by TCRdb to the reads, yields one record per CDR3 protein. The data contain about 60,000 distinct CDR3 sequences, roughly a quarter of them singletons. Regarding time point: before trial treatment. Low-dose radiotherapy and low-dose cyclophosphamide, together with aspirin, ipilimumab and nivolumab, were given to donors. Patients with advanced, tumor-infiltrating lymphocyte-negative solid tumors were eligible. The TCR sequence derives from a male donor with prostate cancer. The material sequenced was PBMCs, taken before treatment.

CDR3 nucleotides: TGTGCCTGGAGTGTACCCCAGGGCCCGATTAACACTGAAGCTTTCTTT. It encodes CAWSVPQGPINTEAFF. The chain couples TRBV30 to TRBJ1-1, with D tentatively TRBD1 (5 bases). Trimming removed 0 bases at V and 2 bases at J, with 16 bases between. Germline V lookup: CDR1 GTSNPN, CDR2 SVGIG (reference sequence). This CDR3 contains 16 residues.